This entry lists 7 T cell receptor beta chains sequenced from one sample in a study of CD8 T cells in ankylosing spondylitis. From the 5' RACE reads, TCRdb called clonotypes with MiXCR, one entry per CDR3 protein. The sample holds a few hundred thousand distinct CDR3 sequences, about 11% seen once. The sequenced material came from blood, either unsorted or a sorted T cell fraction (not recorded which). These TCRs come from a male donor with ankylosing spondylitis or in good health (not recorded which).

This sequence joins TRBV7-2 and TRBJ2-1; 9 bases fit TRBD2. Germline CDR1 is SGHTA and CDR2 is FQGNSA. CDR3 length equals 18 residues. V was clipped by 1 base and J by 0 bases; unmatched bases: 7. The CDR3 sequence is CASSLVPSGTSSYNEQFF. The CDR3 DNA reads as TGTGCCAGCAGCTTAGTGCCTAGCGGGACGAGCTCCTACAATGAGCAGTTCTTC.

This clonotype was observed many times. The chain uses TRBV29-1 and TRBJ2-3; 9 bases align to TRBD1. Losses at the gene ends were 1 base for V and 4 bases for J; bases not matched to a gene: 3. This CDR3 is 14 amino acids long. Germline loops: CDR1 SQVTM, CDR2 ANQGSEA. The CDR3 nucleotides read TGCAGCGTTGAAGGGACAGGGGATTCAGATACGCAGTATTTT. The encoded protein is CSVEGTGDSDTQYF.

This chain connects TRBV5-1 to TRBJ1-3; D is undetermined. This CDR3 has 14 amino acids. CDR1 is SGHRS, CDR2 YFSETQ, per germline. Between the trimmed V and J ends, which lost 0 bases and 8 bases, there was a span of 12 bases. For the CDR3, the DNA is TGCGCCAGCAGCTTGGATCCCATATCCCACACCATATATTTT. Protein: CASSLDPISHTIYF.

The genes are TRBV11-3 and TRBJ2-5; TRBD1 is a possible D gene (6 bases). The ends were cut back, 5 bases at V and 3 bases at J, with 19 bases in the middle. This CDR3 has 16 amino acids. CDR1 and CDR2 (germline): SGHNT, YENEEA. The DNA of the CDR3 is TGTGCCAGCAGCCCGGGCCCCCTACAGGGTGAAGAGACCCAGTACTTC. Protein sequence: CASSPGPLQGEETQYF.

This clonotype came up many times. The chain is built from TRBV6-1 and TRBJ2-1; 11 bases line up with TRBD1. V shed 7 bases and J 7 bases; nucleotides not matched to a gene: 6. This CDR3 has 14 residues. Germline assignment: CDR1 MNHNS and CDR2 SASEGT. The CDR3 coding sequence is TGTGCCAGCACCGCGGGACAGGGGGAAAATGAGCAGTTCTTC. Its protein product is CASTAGQGENEQFF.

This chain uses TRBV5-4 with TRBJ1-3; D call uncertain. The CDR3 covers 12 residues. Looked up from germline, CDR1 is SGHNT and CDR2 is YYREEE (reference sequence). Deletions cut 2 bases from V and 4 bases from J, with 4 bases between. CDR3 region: CASSLDGNTIYF. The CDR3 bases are TGTGCCAGCAGCTTAGACGGAAACACCATATATTTT.

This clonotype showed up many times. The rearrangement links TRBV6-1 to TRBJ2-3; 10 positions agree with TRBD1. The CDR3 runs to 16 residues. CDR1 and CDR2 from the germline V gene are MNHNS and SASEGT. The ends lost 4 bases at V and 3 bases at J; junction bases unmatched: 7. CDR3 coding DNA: TGTGCCAGCAGTGGCGACAGGGGGCAGATGACAGATACGCAGTATTTT. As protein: CASSGDRGQMTDTQYF.